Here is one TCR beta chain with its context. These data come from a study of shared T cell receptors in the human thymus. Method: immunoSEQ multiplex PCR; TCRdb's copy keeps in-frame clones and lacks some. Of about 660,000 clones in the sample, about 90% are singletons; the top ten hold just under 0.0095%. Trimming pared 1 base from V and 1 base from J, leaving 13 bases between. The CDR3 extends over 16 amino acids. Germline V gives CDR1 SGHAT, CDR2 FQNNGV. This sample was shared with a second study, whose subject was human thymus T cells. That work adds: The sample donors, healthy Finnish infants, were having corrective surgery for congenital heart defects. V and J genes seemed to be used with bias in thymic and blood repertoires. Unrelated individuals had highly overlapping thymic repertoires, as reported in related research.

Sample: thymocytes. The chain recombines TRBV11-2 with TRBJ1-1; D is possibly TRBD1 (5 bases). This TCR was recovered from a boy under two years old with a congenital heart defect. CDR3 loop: CASSLARGVKNTEAFF. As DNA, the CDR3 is TGTGCCAGCAGCTTAGCGCGGGGGGTGAAGAACACTGAAGCTTTCTTT.